This TCR beta chain was found in a study of T-cell reconstitution after alpha-beta-depleted transplantation in children. V shed 8 bases and J 2 bases; nucleotides not matched to a gene: 5. Germline loops: CDR1 ENHRY, CDR2 SYGVKD. The CDR3 runs 14 residues. Preparing the TCRbeta library involved the use of unique molecular identifiers. Each CDR3 protein is one row after TCRdb ran MiXCR on the PCR reads. In the table there are hundreds of thousands of distinct CDR3 sequences, 30% to 35% of which are singletons. The chain uses TRBV10-3 and TRBJ2-7; 11 nucleotides line up with TRBD2. The receptor was derived from a human donor who donated a stem cell graft to a child with aplastic anemia. The source material was PBMCs from the stem cell graft donor, sampled from the stem cell graft. The CDR3 bases are TGTGCCATCGGTAGCGGGAGGGTAACCTACGAGCAGTACTTC. Its translation is CAIGSGRVTYEQYF.